This passage covers 10 T cell receptor beta chains from one sample sequenced in a study of blood T cells in healthy people across ages. Then a second PCR, running about 6 to 12 cycles, was carried out with a sample-barcoded 5' primer and a J-beta primer mix. MiXCR, applied by TCRdb to the 5' RACE reads, yields one record per CDR3 protein. This table has about 640,000 distinct CDR3 sequences, around three fifths appearing once. The sample consisted of blood. The source is a man aged 55-75 years in good health.

The rearrangement uses TRBV12-3 or TRBV12-4 and TRBJ2-1; the match to TRBD1 covers 7 bases. Trimming at V came to 5 bases and at J to 8 bases, leaving 12 bases not matched to a gene. This CDR3 spans 15 amino acids. CDR3 nucleotides: TGTGCCAGCAGTCCCAATAGACAGGGAAAGGATGAGCAGTTCTTC. It encodes CASSPNRQGKDEQFF.

The chain joins TRBV2 to TRBJ2-1; D call uncertain. The CDR3 has 15 amino acids. Between the trimmed V and J ends, which lost 0 bases and 7 bases, there was a span of 13 bases. Germline CDR1 reads SNHLY; CDR2 reads FYNNEI. CDR3 coding DNA: TGTGCCAGCAGTGAAGCAGGACCTTACCCTAATGAGCAGTTCTTC. Protein sequence: CASSEAGPYPNEQFF.

In this sample, this clonotype turned up a few times. The chain joins TRBV6-2 or TRBV6-3 to TRBJ1-2, with D possibly matching TRBD1 (5 bases). This CDR3 region has 15 residues. V lost 4 bases, J lost 5 bases, and 17 bases lay in between. CDR1 and CDR2 from the germline V gene are MNHEY and SVGEGT. In DNA, the CDR3 is TGTGCCAGCAGTTTACGCCCTGGGACGGCGTATGGCTACACCTTC. Translated, it gives CASSLRPGTAYGYTF.

The rearrangement links TRBV12-3 or TRBV12-4 to TRBJ2-3; possibly TRBD2 for D (5 bases). V was pared by 2 bases and J by 0 bases, with 12 bases between. The CDR3 covers 16 residues. The CDR3, as DNA: TGTGCCAGCAGTTTACTCCTAGCCACTAGCACAGATACGCAGTATTTT. Its translation is CASSLLLATSTDTQYF.

The V gene is TRBV29-1, the J gene TRBJ2-7; D might be TRBD2 (5 bases). This CDR3 region has 11 residues. Germline CDR1 SQVTM, CDR2 ANQGSEA. Trimming left V 4 bases short and J 2 bases short, with 6 bases between. The CDR3: CSVVEAYEQYF. CDR3 in DNA: TGCAGCGTTGTGGAGGCCTACGAGCAGTACTTC.

The V call is TRBV7-2, the J call TRBJ2-5, with 10 bases fitting TRBD2. This CDR3 has 16 amino acids. CDR1 and CDR2 from the germline V gene are SGHTA and FQGNSA. J lost 3 bases, V lost 2 bases, and 6 bases had no gene match. The CDR3, as DNA: TGTGCCAGCAGCTTATGGGCTAGCGGGGGTAAAGAGACCCAGTACTTC. This translates into CASSLWASGGKETQYF.

The J gene is TRBJ2-1, the V gene TRBV5-1; D unclear. The CDR3 runs 15 residues. With 2 bases removed from V and 6 bases from J, the gap between germline ends came to 15 bases. The V gene's germline CDR1 is SGHRS and CDR2 YFSETQ. CDR3 amino acids: CASSFRNPVGNEQFF. The DNA of the CDR3 is TGCGCCAGCAGCTTCAGAAACCCAGTAGGCAATGAGCAGTTCTTC.

V gene TRBV7-9 combines with J gene TRBJ2-1; D remains ambiguous. This CDR3 has 14 residues. V lost 5 bases, J lost 4 bases, and 12 bases lay in between. CDR1 SEHNR and CDR2 FQNEAQ come from the germline V gene (reference sequence). The CDR3 sequence: CASSPNSVYNEQFF. CDR3 bases: TGTGCCAGCAGCCCTAACAGTGTTTACAATGAGCAGTTCTTC.

A single count supports this clonotype. The J gene is TRBJ2-2, the V gene TRBV4-1; TRBD1 matches at 9 bases. The trim removed 0 bases at V and 2 bases at J, leaving 1 base unmatched. The CDR3 is 16 residues long. Germline lookup yields CDR1 MGHRA and CDR2 YSYEKL. The chain's CDR3 is CASSQDTGGNTGELFF. In DNA form, the CDR3 reads TGCGCCAGCAGCCAAGACACAGGGGGCAACACCGGGGAGCTGTTTTTT.

In its sample, this clonotype was seen once. The J gene is TRBJ2-1, the V gene TRBV6-6, with 11 bases matching TRBD2. CDR1 is MNHNY and CDR2 is SVGAGI in the germline V gene (reference sequence). This CDR3 contains 15 residues. V was clipped by 5 bases and J by 7 bases; unmatched bases: 7. The CDR3: CASSILAGVPNEQFF. The CDR3 DNA reads TGTGCCAGCAGTATACTAGCGGGGGTTCCGAATGAGCAGTTCTTC.